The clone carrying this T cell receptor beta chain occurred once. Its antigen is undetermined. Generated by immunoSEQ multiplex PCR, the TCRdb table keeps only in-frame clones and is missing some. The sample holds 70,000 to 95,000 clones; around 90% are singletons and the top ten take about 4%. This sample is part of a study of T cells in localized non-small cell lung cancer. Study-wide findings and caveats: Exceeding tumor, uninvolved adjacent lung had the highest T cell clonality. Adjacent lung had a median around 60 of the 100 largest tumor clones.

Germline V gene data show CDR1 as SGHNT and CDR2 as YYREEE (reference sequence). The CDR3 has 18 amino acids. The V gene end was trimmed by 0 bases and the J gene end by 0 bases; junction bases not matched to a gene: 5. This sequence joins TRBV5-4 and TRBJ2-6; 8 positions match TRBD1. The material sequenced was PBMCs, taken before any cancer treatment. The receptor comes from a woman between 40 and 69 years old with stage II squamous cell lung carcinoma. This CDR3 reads CASSLGTGTYSGANVLTF. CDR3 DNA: TGTGCCAGCAGCTTGGGGACAGGGACGTACTCTGGGGCCAACGTCCTGACTTTC.